Each of the 10 T cell receptor beta chains below was sequenced from the same sample in a study of shared clonotypes between healthy human individuals. Data came from immunoSEQ multiplex PCR; TCRdb stores just in-frame clones and leaves some out. The sample has around 2.5 million clones, roughly 93% seen once. The sample consisted of naive CD4+ T cells from PBMCs. Subset of the sample: CD45RA+ positively selected. These receptors all stem from a young man in good health. Some clones in this sample may be carry-over from other donors' samples.

A word on this clone: Other DNA sequences from this sample encode an identical CDR3 as well. The V gene is TRBV9, the J gene TRBJ2-5, with 16 positions matching TRBD2. CDR3 length equals 15 residues. After removal of 4 bases from V and 5 bases from J, the junction contained 2 bases not matched to a gene. Germline V lookup: CDR1 SGDLS, CDR2 YYNGEE. The CDR3 reads CASSLGLAGGETQYF. CDR3 in DNA: TGTGCCAGCAGCTTGGGACTAGCGGGAGGGGAGACCCAGTACTTC.

This chain joins TRBV7-3 and TRBJ2-3, with D uncertain. The ends were cut back, 5 bases at V and 2 bases at J, with 8 bases in the middle. Germline CDR1 reads SGHTA; CDR2 reads FQGTGA. The CDR3 consists of 13 residues. This CDR3 is CASSTGNTDTQYF. The DNA of the CDR3 is TGTGCCAGCAGCACCGGAAACACAGATACGCAGTATTTT.

This chain joins TRBV4-2 and TRBJ2-5, with TRBD2 identical over 9 bases. CDR1 and CDR2 (germline): LGHNA, YNFKEQ. The V segment lost 1 base and the J segment 5 bases; nucleotides outside the gene matches: 8. CDR3 size: 16 residues. The CDR3 protein is CASSQGAGGPGETQYF. The CDR3 DNA sequence: TGTGCCAGCAGCCAAGGGGCGGGAGGGCCTGGGGAGACCCAGTACTTC.

The chain combines TRBV28 with TRBJ2-7; D not resolved. V shed 4 bases and J shed 2 bases, with 9 bases lying between them. Germline loops: CDR1 MDHEN, CDR2 SYDVKM. CDR3 length equals 13 residues. The CDR3 loop is CASSSRPPYEQYF. The CDR3 DNA reads as TGTGCCAGCAGTTCCCGGCCCCCCTACGAGCAGTACTTC.

J is TRBJ2-7 and V is TRBV28; no clear D. V shed 3 bases and J shed 3 bases, with 18 bases lying between them. CDR3 size: 16 residues. Germline values: CDR1 MDHEN, CDR2 SYDVKM. CDR3 region: CASSFPYQRRNYEQYF. The CDR3 region has the DNA TGTGCCAGCAGTTTTCCTTACCAAAGGCGAAACTACGAGCAGTACTTC.

The count of this clone is one. The J gene is TRBJ2-1, the V gene TRBV29-1; tentative D call: TRBD2 (5 bases). CDR1 SQVTM and CDR2 ANQGSEA come from the germline V gene. The CDR3 has 12 residues. Between the trimmed V and J ends, which lost 3 bases and 10 bases, there was a span of 13 bases. The CDR3 loop reads CSVDDGGWEQFF. The CDR3, as DNA: TGCAGCGTTGATGACGGAGGATGGGAGCAGTTCTTC.

The V and J genes are TRBV10-1 and TRBJ2-7, with D tentatively TRBD1 or TRBD2 (5 bases each). CDR1 WNHNN and CDR2 SYGVQD come from the germline V gene (reference sequence). Trimming took off 6 bases at V and 1 base at J, with 22 bases between the two ends. The CDR3 covers 17 residues. The CDR3 bases are TGCGCCAGCAGCTACCCTAGTGGGGGTTCACCTTCCTACGAGCAGTACTTC. Encoded protein: CASSYPSGGSPSYEQYF.

This chain joins TRBV5-4 and TRBJ2-2, with D perhaps TRBD1 (5 bases). Looked up from germline, CDR1 is SGHNT and CDR2 is YYREEE (reference sequence). Trimming pared 0 bases from V and 0 bases from J, leaving 9 bases between. There are 16 residues in the CDR3. The CDR3 here is CASSLVYRTNTGELFF. CDR3 sequence (DNA): TGTGCCAGCAGCTTGGTCTACAGGACGAACACCGGGGAGCTGTTTTTT. The full variable domain, rest sourced from reference TRBV5-4 and TRBJ2-2, is ETGVTQSPTHLIKTRGQQVTLRCSSQSGHNTVSWYQQALGQGPQFIFQYYREEENGRGNFPPRFSGLQFPNYSSELNVNALELDDSALYLCASSLVYRTNTGELFFGEGSRLTVL.

The chain carries TRBV25-1 and TRBJ2-7; TRBD1 agrees at 7 bases. Germline CDR1 and CDR2: MGHDK and SYGVNS. This CDR3 is built from 15 residues. With 1 base clipped from V and 2 bases from J, the junction kept 5 bases outside the gene matches. The CDR3 here is CASSEWDSPTYEQYF. CDR3 DNA: TGTGCCAGCAGTGAATGGGACAGCCCCACCTACGAGCAGTACTTC.

The chain recombines TRBV7-9 with TRBJ2-1; the D is unclear. Germline lookup yields CDR1 SEHNR and CDR2 FQNEAQ (reference sequence). The CDR3 consists of 13 residues. With 1 base removed from V and 0 bases from J, the gap between germline ends came to 1 base. The CDR3 DNA is TGTGCCAGCAGCTTAGACTCCTACAATGAGCAGTTCTTC. Its protein product is CASSLDSYNEQFF.